The TCR beta chain under discussion was sequenced for a study of Ad26.COV2.S vaccination and SARS-CoV-2 variants. Study summary: COV1001, an Ad26.COV2.S trial, supplied this vaccine-arm donor. Ad26.COV2.S given intramuscularly, once or twice 56 days apart.

Treatment here: about 20 received Ad26.COV2.S at low or high dose, single or two shots; roughly five received placebo; per-sample allocation not given. Sampling took place 63 days after the first vaccine or placebo injection. Donation was by an adult aged 18-55 years who was in Boston. Profiling relied on immunoSEQ multiplex PCR, and the TCRdb table lists in-frame clones only, not all of them. The sample contains 290,000 or so clones, about 87% of which appear only once. The CDR3 has 17 residues. Germline CDR1 and CDR2: SNHLY and FYNNEI. V was pared by 1 base and J by 6 bases, with 18 bases between. This TCR came from a person aged 18-65 years who received the Ad26.COV2.S COVID-19 vaccine or a placebo. Source: peripheral blood, taken in a trial of Ad26.COV2.S vaccine versus placebo. This chain uses TRBV2 with TRBJ2-2, with D perhaps matching TRBD2 (6 bases). The CDR3 loop reads CASSEGGIVSGAGELFF. In DNA form, the CDR3 reads TGTGCCAGCAGTGAAGGCGGGATTGTCTCGGGGGCCGGGGAGCTGTTTTTT.